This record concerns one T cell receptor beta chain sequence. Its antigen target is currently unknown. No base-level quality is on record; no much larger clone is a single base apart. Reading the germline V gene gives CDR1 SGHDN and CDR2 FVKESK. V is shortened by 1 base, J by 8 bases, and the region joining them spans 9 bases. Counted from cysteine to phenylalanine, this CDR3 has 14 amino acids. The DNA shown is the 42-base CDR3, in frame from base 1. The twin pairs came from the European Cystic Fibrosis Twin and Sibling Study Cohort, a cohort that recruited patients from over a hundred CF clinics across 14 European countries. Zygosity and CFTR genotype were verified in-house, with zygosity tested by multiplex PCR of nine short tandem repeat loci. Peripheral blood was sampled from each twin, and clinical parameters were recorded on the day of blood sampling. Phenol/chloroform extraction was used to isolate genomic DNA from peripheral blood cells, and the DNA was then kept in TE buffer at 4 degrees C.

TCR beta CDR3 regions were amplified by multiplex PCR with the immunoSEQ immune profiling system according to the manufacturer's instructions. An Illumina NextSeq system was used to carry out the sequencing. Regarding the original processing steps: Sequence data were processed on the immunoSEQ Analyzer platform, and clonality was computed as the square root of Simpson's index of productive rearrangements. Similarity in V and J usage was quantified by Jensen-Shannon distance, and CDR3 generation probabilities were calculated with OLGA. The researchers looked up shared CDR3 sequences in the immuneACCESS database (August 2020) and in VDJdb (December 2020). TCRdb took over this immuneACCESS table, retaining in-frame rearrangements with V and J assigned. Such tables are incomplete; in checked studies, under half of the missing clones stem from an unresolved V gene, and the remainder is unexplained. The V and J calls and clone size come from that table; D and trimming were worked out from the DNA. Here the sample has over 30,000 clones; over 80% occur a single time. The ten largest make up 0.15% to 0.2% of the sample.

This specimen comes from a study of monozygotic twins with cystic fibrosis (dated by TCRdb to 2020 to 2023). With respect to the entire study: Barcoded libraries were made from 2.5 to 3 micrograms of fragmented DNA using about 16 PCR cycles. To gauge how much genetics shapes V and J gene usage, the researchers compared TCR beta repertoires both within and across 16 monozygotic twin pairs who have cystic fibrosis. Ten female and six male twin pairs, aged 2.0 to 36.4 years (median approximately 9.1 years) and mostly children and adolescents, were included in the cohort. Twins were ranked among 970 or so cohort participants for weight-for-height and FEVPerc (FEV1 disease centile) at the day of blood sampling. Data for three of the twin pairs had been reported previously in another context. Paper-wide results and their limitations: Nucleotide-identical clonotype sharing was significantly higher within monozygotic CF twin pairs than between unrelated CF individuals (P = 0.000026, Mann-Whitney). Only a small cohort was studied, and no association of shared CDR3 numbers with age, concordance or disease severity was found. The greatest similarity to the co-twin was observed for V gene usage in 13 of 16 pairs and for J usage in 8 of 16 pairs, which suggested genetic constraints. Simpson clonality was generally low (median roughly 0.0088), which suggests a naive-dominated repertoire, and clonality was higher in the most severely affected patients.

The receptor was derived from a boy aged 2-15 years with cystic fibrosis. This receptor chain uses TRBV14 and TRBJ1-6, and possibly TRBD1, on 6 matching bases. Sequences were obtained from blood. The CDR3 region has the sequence CASSQVRGYSPLHF. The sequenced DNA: TGTGCCAGCAGCCAAGTCAGGGGTTATTCACCCCTCCACTTT.